The next 27 T cell receptor beta chains were all read from a single sample in a study of blood T cells in healthy people across ages. The authors ran a second PCR of roughly 6 to 12 cycles using a sample-barcoded 5' primer and a J-beta primer mix. TCRdb re-called the 5' RACE reads through MiXCR, storing one row per CDR3 protein. Found here are approximately 820,000 distinct CDR3 sequences, around 45% of them singletons; the top ten hold roughly 18%. Material: blood. The receptors come from a man aged 55-75 years in good health.

As concerns this clonotype: A much larger clone differs by one base, so this may be a read error. This sequence joins TRBV10-1 and TRBJ2-5; 7 nucleotides line up with TRBD1. The CDR3 covers 15 residues. Germline trimming cut 2 bases from V and 2 bases from J; bases unmatched to any gene: 5. The germline V gene encodes CDR1 WNHNN and CDR2 SYGVQD (reference sequence). In nucleotides, the CDR3 is TGCGCCAGCAGTGAGGCGAGGGGACAGCAAGAGACCCAGTACTTC. Translating it yields CASSEARGQQETQYF.

The chain is built from TRBV15 and TRBJ1-5, with D possibly TRBD1 on 5 matching bases. Germline V lookup: CDR1 LNHNV, CDR2 YYDKDF (reference sequence). V lost 0 bases and J 5 bases, leaving 8 bases between the germline ends. The CDR3 has 14 amino acids. The CDR3 sequence is CATSRDKGHQPQHF. CDR3 nucleotide sequence: TGTGCCACCAGCAGAGATAAGGGACATCAGCCCCAGCATTTT.

The rearrangement joins TRBV15 to TRBJ1-2; 9 bases map to TRBD1. Unmatched junction bases numbered 8, after V lost 3 bases and J lost 3 bases. The CDR3 loop spans 16 amino acids. The germline V gene encodes CDR1 LNHNV and CDR2 YYDKDF (reference sequence). CDR3 DNA: TGTGCCACCAGCAGGCCAGACAGGGGGGATCACTATGGCTACACCTTC. Amino acids: CATSRPDRGDHYGYTF. Combining the CDR3 with reference TRBV15 and TRBJ1-2 gives the whole variable domain DAMVIQNPRYQVTQFGKPVTLSCSQTLNHNVMYWYQQKSSQAPKLLFHYYDKDFNNEADTPDNFQSRRPNTSFCFLDIRSPGLGDTAMYLCATSRPDRGDHYGYTFGSGTRLTVV.

The V and J genes are TRBV7-2 and TRBJ2-3, with a possible D match to TRBD1 (6 bases). Germline V CDR1 and CDR2: SGHTA, FQGNSA. This CDR3 is built from 16 residues. Trimming left V 5 bases short and J 2 bases short, with 17 bases between. DNA of the CDR3: TGTGCCAGCAGCCCACAGGGCCGGATTGTCACAGATACGCAGTATTTT. Translating it yields CASSPQGRIVTDTQYF.

The chain carries TRBV4-1 and TRBJ2-3, with 12 bases matching TRBD2. This CDR3 spans 16 amino acids. Germline trimming cut 4 bases from V and 4 bases from J; bases unmatched to any gene: 6. Germline V gene lookup returns CDR1 MGHRA and CDR2 YSYEKL. The DNA for the CDR3 is TGCGCCAGCAGCCGTCCTAGCGGGGGGGCGGCAGATACGCAGTATTTT. This codes for CASSRPSGGAADTQYF.

The rearrangement joins TRBV7-9 to TRBJ2-3; 7 bases are shared with TRBD2. The V segment lost 5 bases and the J segment 2 bases; nucleotides outside the gene matches: 10. This CDR3 is built from 16 residues. Germline CDR1 and CDR2: SEHNR and FQNEAQ (reference sequence). The CDR3 DNA is TGTGCCAGCAGCAGAGAGGGAGGGCGGGACACAGATACGCAGTATTTT. It codes for CASSREGGRDTDTQYF.

With respect to this clonotype: This clone may be a read error of a much larger clone one base away. DNA for the CDR3: TGTGCCAGCAGCTTAGATATAGAGACCCAGTACTTC. This gives the protein CASSLDIETQYF. This sequence joins TRBV11-3 and TRBJ2-4; no reliable D call. The assigned J gene may be wrong: the sequence end matches TRBJ2-5 better. This CDR3 has 12 residues. CDR1 is SGHNT and CDR2 is YENEEA in the germline V gene.

The chain couples TRBV5-1 to TRBJ2-3; TRBD2 agrees at 8 bases. This CDR3 comprises 17 residues. V lost 0 bases and J lost 5; bases outside the gene matches: 11. The germline V gene has CDR1 SGHRS and CDR2 YFSETQ. The CDR3 DNA reads TGCGCCAGCAGCTTGGTCGGGGGGGCTAAGACCGGAGATACGCAGTATTTT. As protein: CASSLVGGAKTGDTQYF.

The V gene is TRBV11-2, the J gene TRBJ2-1; D is unclear. There are 15 residues in the CDR3. The V gene lost 0 bases and the J gene lost 6 bases, with 12 bases spanning the gap. CDR1 and CDR2 (germline): SGHAT, FQNNGV. This CDR3 is CASSLDYLGGNEQFF. CDR3 DNA sequence: TGTGCCAGCAGCTTAGATTATCTAGGTGGCAATGAGCAGTTCTTC.

This clonotype was seen ten or more times. This sequence joins TRBV10-3 and TRBJ1-2, with D unresolved. V shed 6 bases and J shed 4 bases, with 9 bases lying between them. CDR1 ENHRY and CDR2 SYGVKD come from the germline V gene. The length of the CDR3 is 12 residues. CDR3 protein: CAISREPYGYTF. CDR3 bases: TGTGCCATCAGCCGTGAGCCCTATGGCTACACCTTC.

This chain uses TRBV7-9 with TRBJ2-3; the D is unclear. The germline CDR1 and CDR2 sequences are SEHNR and FQNEAQ (reference sequence). V shed 5 bases and J shed 0 bases, with 15 bases lying between them. This CDR3 is 16 amino acids long. This CDR3 reads CASSQIPGSSTDTQYF. The CDR3 DNA reads as TGTGCCAGCAGCCAAATTCCGGGCAGTAGCACAGATACGCAGTATTTT.

This clonotype was counted between two and nine times. The chain combines TRBV28 with TRBJ1-2; 12 nucleotides match TRBD1. Trimming cost V 5 bases and J 8 bases; bases outside gene matches: 9. CDR3 length: 15 residues. Germline-derived CDR1 and CDR2 are MDHEN and SYDVKM. The CDR3 bases are TGTGCCAGCAGTCCCCCCGGGACAGGGGGCTTGGGCTACACCTTC. Its protein is CASSPPGTGGLGYTF.

This clonotype was detected only a few times. The chain uses TRBV4-3 and TRBJ2-1; the D gene is possibly TRBD2 (5 bases). Germline CDR1 is LGHNA and CDR2 is YSLEER. The V end was cut by 0 bases, the J end by 4 bases, with 13 bases between. This CDR3 is built from 16 residues. Here the CDR3 DNA reads TGCGCCAGCAGCCAAGATCCGGGGTCGAAATACAATGAGCAGTTCTTC. Protein: CASSQDPGSKYNEQFF.

On this clonotype itself: A read error is possible here, since a much larger clone lies one base away. The chain is built from TRBV12-3 or TRBV12-4 and TRBJ2-1; TRBD2 agrees at 12 bases. The end of the DNA fits TRBJ2-7 better, so the J call may be wrong. This CDR3 comprises 16 residues. CDR3 coding DNA: TGTGCCAGCAGCCCGGGACTAGCGGGTCAGTACAATGAGCAGTACTTC. Its translation is CASSPGLAGQYNEQYF.

The chain joins TRBV14 to TRBJ2-3; D remains ambiguous. This CDR3 spans 16 amino acids. V dropped 0 bases and J dropped 2 bases, with 12 bases sitting between them. Germline-derived CDR1 and CDR2 are SGHDN and FVKESK. The CDR3 loop is CASSQEGPLNTDTQYF. In DNA, the CDR3 is TGTGCCAGCAGCCAAGAAGGGCCCCTAAACACAGATACGCAGTATTTT.

The rearrangement links TRBV20-1 to TRBJ2-1; TRBD2 aligns across 8 bases. V lost 0 bases, J lost 12 bases, and 13 bases stayed unmatched. This CDR3 is built from 15 residues. CDR1 and CDR2 from the germline V gene are DFQATT and SNEGSKA (reference sequence). CDR3 amino acids: CSAREAGDPTEGQFF. In nucleotides, the CDR3 is TGCAGTGCTAGAGAAGCGGGGGACCCGACGGAAGGGCAGTTCTTC.

J is TRBJ1-4 and V is TRBV4-3, with 8 bases aligning to TRBD1. The CDR3 has 19 residues. The ends lost 1 base at V and 6 bases at J; junction bases unmatched: 16. The V gene's germline CDR1 is LGHNA and CDR2 YSLEER. The CDR3 bases are TGCGCCAGCAGCCAAGTCCCCCGGACAGGGAAGAATTCGGATGAAAAACTGTTTTTT. It yields the protein CASSQVPRTGKNSDEKLFF.

The genes are TRBV18 and TRBJ2-5; TRBD2 might be the D (6 bases). Germline V lookup: CDR1 KGHSH, CDR2 LQKENI. The length of the CDR3 is 14 residues. Trimming left V 0 bases short and J 5 bases short, with 10 bases between. In DNA form, the CDR3 reads TGTGCCAGCTCACCACCGGGAAGCGGGGAGACCCAGTACTTC. It is translated as CASSPPGSGETQYF.

V gene TRBV12-3 or TRBV12-4 combines with J gene TRBJ2-3; 10 nucleotides align to TRBD2. CDR3 length: 18 amino acids. V trimming: 0 bases; J trimming: 5 bases; junction bases outside the gene matches: 11. The CDR3 DNA follows: TGTGCCAGCAGTTTAGCCCCGATTCTAGCGGGGGCCGGAGATACGCAGTATTTT. This encodes CASSLAPILAGAGDTQYF.

This clonotype was observed a handful of times. V is TRBV27 and J is TRBJ2-7; no reliable D call. This CDR3 comprises 14 residues. The germline V and J ends were trimmed by 5 bases and 3 bases, with 14 bases remaining between them. From germline, CDR1 is MNHEY and CDR2 SMNVEV (reference sequence). CDR3 sequence reads: CASSPSTAGYEQYF. DNA of the CDR3: TGTGCCAGCAGTCCCTCAACAGCTGGCTACGAGCAGTACTTC.

V gene TRBV20-1 combines with J gene TRBJ2-6; D is ambiguous. Germline lookup yields CDR1 DFQATT and CDR2 SNEGSKA (reference sequence). V lost 2 bases and J lost 13, with 12 bases in between. The CDR3 is made up of 12 amino acids. Written as DNA, the CDR3 is TGCAGTGCTAGACTCCCCCCCGGGGTCCTGACTTTC. Residues: CSARLPPGVLTF.

The chain uses TRBV10-1 and TRBJ2-5, with D maybe TRBD1 (5 bases). With 0 bases removed from V and 3 bases from J, the gap between germline ends came to 8 bases. This CDR3 region has 14 residues. The germline V gene has CDR1 WNHNN and CDR2 SYGVQD (reference sequence). In DNA form, the CDR3 reads TGCGCCAGCAGTGAGTCGGCAGGGAAAGAGACCCAGTACTTC. Encoded protein: CASSESAGKETQYF.

This clonotype was counted only a few times. The chain joins TRBV7-9 to TRBJ1-2; TRBD1 matches at 8 bases. Germline trimming cut 5 bases from V and 7 bases from J; bases unmatched to any gene: 9. Germline V gene data show CDR1 as SEHNR and CDR2 as FQNEAQ (reference sequence). There are 14 residues in the CDR3. For the CDR3, the DNA is TGTGCCAGCAGCCCACAGGGGGTCGGACTTGGCTACACCTTC. Translated: CASSPQGVGLGYTF.

The chain carries TRBV7-8 and TRBJ2-1, with a possible D match to TRBD2 (5 bases). Germline assignment: CDR1 SGHVS and CDR2 FQNEAQ. Trimming took 5 bases from V and 14 from J, leaving 22 bases between them. The length of the CDR3 is 14 residues. Here the CDR3 DNA reads TGTGCCAGCAGCCAGGAAATTGACGGGGAAACGGAGTTCTTC. Its translation: CASSQEIDGETEFF.

V gene TRBV4-2 combines with J gene TRBJ2-1, with D possibly being TRBD1 or TRBD2 (7 bases each). This CDR3 comprises 17 residues. Trimming took 4 bases from V and 1 from J, leaving 17 bases between them. Germline assignment: CDR1 LGHNA and CDR2 YNFKEQ. CDR3 in DNA: TGTGCCAGCAGCCGGCAGGGAGGGGGCGCATCCTACAATGAGCAGTTCTTC. It translates to CASSRQGGGASYNEQFF.

The chain is built from TRBV12-3 or TRBV12-4 and TRBJ1-1; no reliable D call. Trimming shortened V by 0 bases and J by 3 bases, and 8 bases separated the two germline ends. This CDR3 region has 14 residues. CDR3 DNA: TGTGCCAGCAGTTTAGCAGGGATGGACACTGAAGCTTTCTTT. It yields the protein CASSLAGMDTEAFF.

This clonotype occurred many times. The rearrangement uses TRBV11-3 and TRBJ1-2, with D unclear. Trimming took off 5 bases at V and 3 bases at J, with 13 bases between the two ends. Per the germline V gene, CDR1 is SGHNT and CDR2 is YENEEA. There are 14 residues in the CDR3. In nucleotides, the CDR3 is TGTGCCAGCAGCCGAGATTCTTCGGACTATGGCTACACCTTC. Translation gives CASSRDSSDYGYTF.